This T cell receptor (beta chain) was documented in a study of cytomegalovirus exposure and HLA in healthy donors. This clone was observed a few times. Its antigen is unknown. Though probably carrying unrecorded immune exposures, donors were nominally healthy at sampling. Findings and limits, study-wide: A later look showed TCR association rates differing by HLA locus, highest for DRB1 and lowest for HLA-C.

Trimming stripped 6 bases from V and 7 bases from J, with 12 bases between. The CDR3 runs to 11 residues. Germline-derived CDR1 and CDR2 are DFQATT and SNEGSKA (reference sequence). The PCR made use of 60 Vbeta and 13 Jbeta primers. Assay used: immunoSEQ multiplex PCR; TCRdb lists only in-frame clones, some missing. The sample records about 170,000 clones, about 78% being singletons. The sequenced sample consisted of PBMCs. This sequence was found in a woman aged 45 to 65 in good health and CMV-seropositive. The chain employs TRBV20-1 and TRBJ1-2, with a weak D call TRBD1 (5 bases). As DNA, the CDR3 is TGCAGTGCCCGGAGGGGAAGTGGCTACACCTTC. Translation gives CSARRGSGYTF.